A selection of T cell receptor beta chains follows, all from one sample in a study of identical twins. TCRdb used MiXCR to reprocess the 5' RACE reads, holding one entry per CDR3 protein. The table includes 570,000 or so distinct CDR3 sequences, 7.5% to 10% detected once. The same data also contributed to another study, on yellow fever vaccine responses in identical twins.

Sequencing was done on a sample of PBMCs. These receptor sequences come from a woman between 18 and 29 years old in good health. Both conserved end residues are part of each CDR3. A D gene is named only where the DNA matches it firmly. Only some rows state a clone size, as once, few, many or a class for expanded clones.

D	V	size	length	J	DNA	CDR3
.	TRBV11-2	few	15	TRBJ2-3	TGTGCCAGCAGCTTAAGTATAGCCCAGCGGGATACGCAGTATTTT	CASSLSIAQRDTQYF
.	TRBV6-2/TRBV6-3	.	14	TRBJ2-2	TGTGCCAGCAGTCCCCGACTCCGTTCCGGGGAGCTGTTTTTT	CASSPRLRSGELFF
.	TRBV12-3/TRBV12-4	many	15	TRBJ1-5	TGTGCCAGCAGCAAACAGGTGGGGGAGAATCAGCCCCAGCATTTT	CASSKQVGENQPQHF
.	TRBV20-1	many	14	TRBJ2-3	TGCAGTGCTAGAACAGGGTGGGAGGCAGATACGCAGTATTTT	CSARTGWEADTQYF
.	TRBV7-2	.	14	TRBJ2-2	TGTGCCAGCAGCGCCGTAATCGGGGACGGGGAGCTGTTTTTT	CASSAVIGDGELFF
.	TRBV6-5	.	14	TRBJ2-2	TGTGCCAGCAGTTTAGGGATATTCACCGGGGAGCTGTTTTTT	CASSLGIFTGELFF
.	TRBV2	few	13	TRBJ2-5	TGTGCCAGCGGGAGAAGCCTGGGAGAGACCCAGTACTTC	CASGRSLGETQYF
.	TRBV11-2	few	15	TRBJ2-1	TGTGCCAGCATCCAGGGGGGGAGCTCCTACAATGAGCAGTTCTTC	CASIQGGSSYNEQFF
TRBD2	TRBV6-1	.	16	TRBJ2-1	TGTGCCAGCAGCCCAAGACTAGCGGGGGGTAACAATGAGCAGTTCTTC	CASSPRLAGGNNEQFF
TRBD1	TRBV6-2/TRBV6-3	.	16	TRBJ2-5	TGTGCCAGCAGTAGCCAGGGGGCGGAGTCCCAAGAGACCCAGTACTTC	CASSSQGAESQETQYF
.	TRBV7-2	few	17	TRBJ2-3	TGTGCCAGCAGCTTAGCCCCCCTAGCGTCTAGCACAGATACGCAGTATTTT	CASSLAPLASSTDTQYF
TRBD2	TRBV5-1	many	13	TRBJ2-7	TGCGCCAGCGGGACTAGCGGAGCCTACGAGCAGTACTTC	CASGTSGAYEQYF
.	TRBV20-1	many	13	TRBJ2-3	TGCAGTGCGGCCCCGCCCGGGTTAGATACGCAGTATTTT	CSAAPPGLDTQYF
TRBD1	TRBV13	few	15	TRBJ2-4	TGTGCCAGCTCTGACCGGGACAGGGAACGGGACATTCAGTACTTC	CASSDRDRERDIQYF
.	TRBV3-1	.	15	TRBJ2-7	TGTGCCAGCAGCCAAGATCGTCTTGGGGGCGGGGAGCAGTACTTC	CASSQDRLGGGEQYF
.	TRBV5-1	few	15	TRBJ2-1	TGCGCCAGCAGCTTTACAGGGGAGGCCTACAATGAGCAGTTCTTC	CASSFTGEAYNEQFF
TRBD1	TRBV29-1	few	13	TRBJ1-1	TGCAGCGTAGGACAGGGATTGAACACTGAAGCTTTCTTT	CSVGQGLNTEAFF
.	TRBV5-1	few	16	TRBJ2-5	TGCGCCAGCAGCGACGGGACACCCCGGGGGACTGAGACCCAGTACTTC	CASSDGTPRGTETQYF
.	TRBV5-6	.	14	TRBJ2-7	TGTGCCAGCAGGTACCGACAGGACACCTACGAGCAGTACTTC	CASRYRQDTYEQYF
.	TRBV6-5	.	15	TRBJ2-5	TGTGCCAGCAGTTACACGGCGGCAGGACAAGAGACCCAGTACTTC	CASSYTAAGQETQYF
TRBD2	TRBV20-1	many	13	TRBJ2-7	TGCAGTGCTAGGGGGGGACTAGACTACGAGCAGTACTTC	CSARGGLDYEQYF
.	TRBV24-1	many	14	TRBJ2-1	TGTGCCACCAGTGGTTTGGGGCCCGGCAATGAGCAGTTCTTC	CATSGLGPGNEQFF
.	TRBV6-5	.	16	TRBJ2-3	TGTGCCAGCAGTTATTATGGGGGGGCCACCACAGATACGCAGTATTTT	CASSYYGGATTDTQYF
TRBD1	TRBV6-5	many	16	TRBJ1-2	TGTGCCAGCAGTTACGGTACAGGGGGCCGTAACTATGGCTACACCTTC	CASSYGTGGRNYGYTF
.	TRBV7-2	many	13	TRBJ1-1	TGTGCCAGCAGCTACTGGGGTGACACTGAAGCTTTCTTT	CASSYWGDTEAFF
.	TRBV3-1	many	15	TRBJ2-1	TGTGCCAGCAGCCAACGCAGTAGCTCCTACAATGAGCAGTTCTTC	CASSQRSSSYNEQFF
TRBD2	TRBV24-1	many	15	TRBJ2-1	TGTGCCACCAGTGCTCTGACTAGCGGATACAATGAGCAGTTCTTC	CATSALTSGYNEQFF